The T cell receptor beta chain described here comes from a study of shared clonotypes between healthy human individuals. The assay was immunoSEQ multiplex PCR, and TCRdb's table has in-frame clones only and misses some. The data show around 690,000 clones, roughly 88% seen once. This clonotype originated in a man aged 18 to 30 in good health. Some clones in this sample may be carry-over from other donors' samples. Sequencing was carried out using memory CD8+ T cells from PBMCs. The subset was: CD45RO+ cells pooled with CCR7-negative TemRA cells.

In DNA, the CDR3 is TGTGCCAGCAGTTACTCGGGGGGGTGGATTTCCTACGAGCAGTACTTC. This codes for CASSYSGGWISYEQYF. The V and J genes are TRBV6-5 and TRBJ2-7, with 7 bases that match TRBD2. V dropped 0 bases and J dropped 1; count of bases not matched to a gene: 6. The length of the CDR3 is 16 residues. Germline assignment: CDR1 MNHEY and CDR2 SVGAGI.